A selection of T cell receptor beta chains follows, all from one sample in a study of T cell responses to AZD1222 COVID-19 vaccine. Repertoires were generated with immunoSEQ multiplex PCR, while TCRdb's copy carries only in-frame clones and drops some. The table shows about 92,000 clones, with about nine tenths occurring only once. Source: peripheral blood, taken on day 0 of AZD1222 vaccination. These receptors were collected from an adult in good health. Each CDR3 is given with its conserved first and last residue. Each record gives: J gene, D gene, clone size, V gene, CDR3 DNA, CDR3 protein. The D gene is left open where the match is weak. For some rows the clone size is stated as once, few or many, or as a class when expanded; others skip it.

TRBJ1-1 | . | once | TRBV2 | TGTGCCAGCAGTGAAGCGGGGCTCGGTAACACTGAAGCTTTCTTT | CASSEAGLGNTEAFF
TRBJ1-6 | . | once | TRBV18 | TGTGCCAGCTCCTCAGGGGAAGGCGTAGAATCACCCCTCCACTTT | CASSSGEGVESPLHF
TRBJ1-5 | . | . | TRBV5-8 | TGTGCCAGCAGCCCAGGAAGGTATCGCAATCAGCCCCAGCATTTT | CASSPGRYRNQPQHF
TRBJ1-1 | TRBD1 | . | TRBV5-1 | TGCGCCAGCAGCTTCTTCCCCGGGACAGGGGGCGCGATGAACACTGAAGCTTTCTTT | CASSFFPGTGGAMNTEAFF
TRBJ1-3 | TRBD1 | once | TRBV11-2 | TGTGCCAGCAGCTTACAGGGGGCATCTGGAAACACCATATATTTT | CASSLQGASGNTIYF
TRBJ2-7 | . | . | TRBV29-1 | TGCAGCGTTGCTCGGGGATCCTACGAGCAGTACTTC | CSVARGSYEQYF
TRBJ2-5 | . | . | TRBV7-2 | TGTGCCAGCAGCTTCACGTGGGGGGAGACCCAGTACTTC | CASSFTWGETQYF
TRBJ1-2 | . | . | TRBV5-6 | TGTGCCAGCAGCTTTTCAGGTCTGGGCTACACCTTC | CASSFSGLGYTF
TRBJ1-6 | . | . | TRBV5-6 | TGTGCCAGCAGCGGGCGATCCTATAATTCACCCCTCCACTTT | CASSGRSYNSPLHF
TRBJ2-1 | . | . | TRBV29-1 | TGCAGCGTTGATCAGGGGGGTGAGCAGTTCTTC | CSVDQGGEQFF
TRBJ2-1 | . | . | TRBV3-1/TRBV3-2 | TGTGCCAGCAGCCAAGACCGAGACTCCTACAATGAGCAGTTCTTC | CASSQDRDSYNEQFF
TRBJ2-3 | . | . | TRBV6-1 | TGTGCCAGCAGTGAAGGAAGCACAGATACGCAGTATTTT | CASSEGSTDTQYF
TRBJ2-7 | TRBD2 | . | TRBV18 | TGTGCCAGCTCGCTACCTAGCGGGAGAATGCGCGAGCAGTACTTC | CASSLPSGRMREQYF
TRBJ2-2 | . | . | TRBV5-1 | TGCGCCAGCAGCTTAGGGGGGCGCGGCGGGGAGCTGTTTTTT | CASSLGGRGGELFF
TRBJ2-7 | . | once | TRBV19 | TGTGCCAGTAGTATCCGCCGGTCCTACGAGCAGTACTTC | CASSIRRSYEQYF
TRBJ2-7 | . | . | TRBV6-6 | TGTGCCAGCTCGCGGGACGGGAGCTCCTACGAGCAGTACTTC | CASSRDGSSYEQYF
TRBJ1-6 | TRBD1 | . | TRBV12-5 | TGTGCTAGTGGCTGGACAGGGGGAAATTCACCCCTCCACTTT | CASGWTGGNSPLHF
TRBJ1-1 | . | . | TRBV2 | TGTGCCAGCAGTGAATTTATGAACACTGAAGCTTTCTTT | CASSEFMNTEAFF
TRBJ1-5 | TRBD1 | . | TRBV6-5 | TGTGCCAGCAGCCCGGGGACAGGGAATATTCAGCCCCAGCATTTT | CASSPGTGNIQPQHF
TRBJ1-4 | . | once | TRBV6-5 | TGTGCCAGCAGTTACTCTCCCGGGCCAACTAATGAAAAACTGTTTTTT | CASSYSPGPTNEKLFF
TRBJ2-7 | TRBD2 | . | TRBV13 | TGTGCCAGCAGCCCCCGCGAGCGGGAGAACTACGAGCAGTACTTC | CASSPRERENYEQYF
TRBJ1-5 | TRBD1 | . | TRBV2 | TGTGCCAGCAGTCCATCAGGACAGGGGCCGGTTCAGCCCCAGCATTTT | CASSPSGQGPVQPQHF
TRBJ1-4 | TRBD1 | . | TRBV5-1 | TGCGCCAGCAGTTCGGGACAGGCCGAAAAACTGTTTTTT | CASSSGQAEKLFF
TRBJ2-7 | . | . | TRBV7-2 | TGTGCCAGCAGCTCTTTGACCTACGAGCAGTACTTC | CASSSLTYEQYF
TRBJ2-1 | . | . | TRBV10-2 | TGCGCCAGCAGTGCCCCGGGACCACTCAACAATGAGCAGTTCTTC | CASSAPGPLNNEQFF
TRBJ1-4 | . | once | TRBV21-1 | TGTGCCAGCAGCAAACCAGGGGGCGATAATGAAAAACTGTTTTTT | CASSKPGGDNEKLFF
TRBJ2-1 | TRBD1 | . | TRBV5-1 | TGCGCCAGCAGCTCGAACCCGGGACAGCTAAATGAGCAGTTCTTC | CASSSNPGQLNEQFF
TRBJ1-3 | TRBD1 | . | TRBV19 | TGTGCCAGTAGATCGACAGGGTCTGGAAACACCATATATTTT | CASRSTGSGNTIYF
TRBJ2-7 | . | few | TRBV27 | TGTGCCAGCAGTAAACAGGGAATCCCCTACGAGCAGTACTTC | CASSKQGIPYEQYF
TRBJ2-3 | . | . | TRBV2 | TGTGCCAGCAGCTGGGGAGGCACAGATACGCAGTATTTT | CASSWGGTDTQYF
TRBJ1-5 | . | . | TRBV5-8 | TGTGCCAGCAGCCGTCGGGGGTCCAGTCAGCCCCAGCATTTT | CASSRRGSSQPQHF
TRBJ2-7 | TRBD1 | . | TRBV11-2 | TGTGCCAGCAGCTTTCGTCTGGGGACAGGGTTCGAGCAGTACTTC | CASSFRLGTGFEQYF
TRBJ2-7 | TRBD1 | once | TRBV5-6 | TGTGCCAGCAGCTTTTTGGACAGGGGGCCCTACGAGCAGTACTTC | CASSFLDRGPYEQYF
TRBJ2-3 | TRBD2 | . | TRBV19 | TGTGCCAGTAGTGACTTTGCGGGGGGTCCCACGGATACGCAGTATTTT | CASSDFAGGPTDTQYF
TRBJ1-1 | . | . | TRBV7-9 | TGTGCCAGCAGCGGTGACATACGAGGGACTGAAGCTTTCTTT | CASSGDIRGTEAFF
TRBJ2-6 | TRBD1 | . | TRBV27 | TGTGCCAGCACTGTGACAGGGGGCTCTGGGGCCAACGTCCTGACTTTC | CASTVTGGSGANVLTF
TRBJ2-2 | . | . | TRBV7-8 | TGTGCCAGCAGCCCCGGGGGAGCGAACACCGGGGAGCTGTTTTTT | CASSPGGANTGELFF
TRBJ1-4 | TRBD1 | . | TRBV6-1 | TGTGCCAGCAGTGTAGGACAGGGGACGCAAGGTGAAAAACTGTTTTTT | CASSVGQGTQGEKLFF
TRBJ1-1 | . | . | TRBV5-8 | TGTGCCAGCAGAGGCACCCGAGGACAGTTCACTGAAGCTTTCTTT | CASRGTRGQFTEAFF
TRBJ1-1 | . | . | TRBV29-1 | TGCAGCGTTGAAGATCGGAGGAGGGACACTGAAGCTTTCTTT | CSVEDRRRDTEAFF
TRBJ1-1 | . | . | TRBV19 | TGTGCCAGTAGTATTCGGTCCCCGAACACTGAAGCTTTCTTT | CASSIRSPNTEAFF
TRBJ1-4 | . | once | TRBV6-1 | TGTGCCAGCAGTGAAACGGTGGTGGGACTGGGGACAACTAATGAAAAACTGTTTTTT | CASSETVVGLGTTNEKLFF
TRBJ1-4 | . | . | TRBV2 | TGTGCCAGCAGTGAAGGGACAGTCTTTAATGAAAAACTGTTTTTT | CASSEGTVFNEKLFF
TRBJ1-2 | . | . | TRBV28 | TGTGCCAGCAGTTTACGTCAGTATGGCTACACCTTC | CASSLRQYGYTF
TRBJ1-2 | TRBD1 | few | TRBV5-5 | TGTGCCAGCAGCCCGGGACAGTCATTTAACTATGGCTACACCTTC | CASSPGQSFNYGYTF
TRBJ1-2 | . | . | TRBV7-2 | TGTGCCAGCAGCTTGGGCAGGGTCGATGGCTACACCTTC | CASSLGRVDGYTF
TRBJ2-2 | . | . | TRBV18 | TGTGCCAGCTCACCACCAGTGAACACCGGGGAGCTGTTTTTT | CASSPPVNTGELFF
TRBJ1-4 | TRBD1 | . | TRBV6-2/TRBV6-3 | TGTGCCAGCAGTTACGGGGACAGCGATACTGAAAAACTGTTTTTT | CASSYGDSDTEKLFF
TRBJ1-4 | . | . | TRBV6-5 | TGTGCCAGCAAGGAGCTTGAAAAACTGTTTTTT | CASKELEKLFF
TRBJ2-1 | TRBD2 | few | TRBV7-2 | TGTGCCAGCAGGGGGGAGCTAGCGGGCCTCTCCTACAATGAGCAGTTCTTC | CASRGELAGLSYNEQFF
TRBJ2-3 | . | few | TRBV7-3 | TGTGCCAGCAGCCAGACGGGACTTGAAGCAGATACGCAGTATTTT | CASSQTGLEADTQYF
TRBJ2-3 | . | . | TRBV2 | TGTGCCAGCAGTGCAACACCGGGACTCAGCACAGATACGCAGTATTTT | CASSATPGLSTDTQYF
TRBJ1-1 | TRBD1 | . | TRBV25-1 | TGTGCCAGCAGTGACCGGACAGGGACTCCGGAAGCTTTCTTT | CASSDRTGTPEAFF
TRBJ2-7 | . | . | TRBV3-1/TRBV3-2 | TGTGCCAGCACTCTGCAGGGTCCAGGGGTCTACGAGCAGTACTTC | CASTLQGPGVYEQYF
TRBJ2-7 | . | . | TRBV6-1 | TGTGCCAGCAGTGAATCTCCAGCCACCTACGAGCAGTACTTC | CASSESPATYEQYF
TRBJ2-1 | . | . | TRBV5-5 | TGTGCCAGCAGCTTGGGTGGGGGAGCCGAGCAGTTCTTC | CASSLGGGAEQFF
TRBJ1-3 | . | once | TRBV19 | TGTGCCAGTAGGAATATGGACAGAAACACCATATATTTT | CASRNMDRNTIYF
TRBJ2-3 | . | . | TRBV11-3 | TGTGCCAGCAGCCCTGGGACCCTGTCAGATACGCAGTATTTT | CASSPGTLSDTQYF